Below, one TCR beta chain is given with its context. Its antigen is as yet unknown. The data were taken from a study of T cell repertoires in cytomegalovirus infection. In the study overall: In the study, CMV epitopes included recently identified HLA-C-restricted and well-studied HLA-B-restricted ones. Both CMV infection and a matching HLA type were indicated by public TCR beta signatures.

Overall study findings and caveats: Clonotype analysis showed dominance of the ex vivo response by HLA-C-restricted CMV-specific TCR beta clonotypes. Of the TCR beta families, the public ones yielded a cumulative frequency that identified carriers of CMV plus the relevant HLA.

A single record per CDR3 protein comes from TCRdb applying MiXCR to the reads. The repertoire consists of approximately 310,000 distinct CDR3 sequences, with 20% to 30% occurring once and the leading ten covering about 14%. Trimming cost V 4 bases and J 0 bases, with 15 bases left between them. The V gene's germline CDR1 is SGHNT and CDR2 YYREEE (reference sequence). CDR3 size: 16 residues. This sequence was found in a human donor in good health (CMV status not recorded). Some clones in this sample may be carry-over from other donors' samples. The specimen comprised cultured PBMCs, sampled from culture after CMV antigen stimulation. The rearrangement joins TRBV5-4 to TRBJ2-3; tentative D call: TRBD2 (6 bases). The CDR3 protein is CASSGLMGTSTDTQYF. As DNA, the CDR3 is TGTGCCAGCAGCGGATTGATGGGGACTAGCACAGATACGCAGTATTTT.